This TCR beta chain was profiled in a study of immune evolution from preneoplasia to lung adenocarcinoma. The data were produced by immunoSEQ multiplex PCR, yet TCRdb's version contains in-frame clones alone and is incomplete. Of about 6,300 clones listed, around 76% are singletons. The source is a person between 65 and 80 years old with lung adenocarcinoma. Material: FFPE minimally invasive lung adenocarcinoma tissue.

CDR3: CASSIRWAETQYF. The CDR3 DNA sequence: TGTGCCAGTAGTATTCGGTGGGCAGAGACCCAGTACTTC. This chain connects TRBV19 to TRBJ2-5; D ambiguous. V was shortened by 3 bases and J by 4 bases, with 9 bases between the two germline ends. The CDR3 is 13 residues long. Germline assignment: CDR1 LNHDA and CDR2 SQIVND (reference sequence).